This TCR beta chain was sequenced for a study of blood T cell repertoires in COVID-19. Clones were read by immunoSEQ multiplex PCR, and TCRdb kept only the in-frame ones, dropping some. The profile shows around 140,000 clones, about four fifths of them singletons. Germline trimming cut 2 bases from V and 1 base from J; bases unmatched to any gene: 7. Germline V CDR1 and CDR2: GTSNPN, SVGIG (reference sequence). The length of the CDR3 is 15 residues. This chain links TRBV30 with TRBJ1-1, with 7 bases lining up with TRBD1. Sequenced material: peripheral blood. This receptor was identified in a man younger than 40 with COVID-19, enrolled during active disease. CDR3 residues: CAWSYSTGRNTEAFF. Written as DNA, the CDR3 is TGTGCCTGGAGTTATTCGACAGGGAGGAACACTGAAGCTTTCTTT.